These 31 T cell receptor beta chains originate from one sample sequenced in a study of control samples from healthy donors and cancer patients. Here immunoSEQ multiplex PCR was the method, and the copy in TCRdb shows in-frame clones only, minus some. The sample lists around 100,000 clones; approximately 86% were seen once. Source material: blood. These receptors all stem from a man aged 30-40 years in good health.

V is TRBV5-1 and J is TRBJ2-2; D ambiguous. Germline V gives CDR1 SGHRS, CDR2 YFSETQ. CDR3 size: 16 residues. Between the trimmed V and J ends, which lost 4 bases and 8 bases, there was a span of 21 bases. This CDR3 is CASSAQVEGFAGELFF. The CDR3 bases are TGCGCCAGCAGCGCCCAGGTCGAAGGGTTCGCGGGGGAGCTGTTTTTT.

CDR3 residues: CASSSRTSGRGAYNEQFF. The DNA of the CDR3 is TGTGCCAGCAGCTCCCGGACTAGCGGGAGAGGCGCCTACAATGAGCAGTTCTTC. This chain joins TRBV7-3 and TRBJ2-1; 13 nucleotides line up with TRBD2. Unmatched junction bases numbered 8, after V lost 4 bases and J lost 2 bases. The germline gives CDR1 SGHTA, CDR2 FQGTGA. This CDR3 contains 18 residues.

The rearrangement joins TRBV11-2 to TRBJ2-5, with 11 bases lining up with TRBD2. The V gene's germline CDR1 is SGHAT and CDR2 FQNNGV. Trimming at V came to 7 bases and at J to 4 bases, leaving 8 bases not matched to a gene. The CDR3 sequence is 15 residues long. Here the CDR3 reads CASTQGLAGGETQYF. As DNA, the CDR3 is TGTGCCAGCACCCAAGGTCTAGCGGGAGGAGAGACCCAGTACTTC. Full variable domain (missing parts from reference TRBV11-2 and TRBJ2-5): EAGVAQSPRYKIIEKRQSVAFWCNPISGHATLYWYQQILGQGPKLLIQFQNNGVVDDSQLPKDRFSAERLKGVDSTLKIQPAKLEDSAVYLCASTQGLAGGETQYFGPGTRLLVL.

V is TRBV3-1 (or the pseudogene TRBV3-2) and J is TRBJ2-7; D may be TRBD2 (6 bases). This CDR3 spans 14 amino acids. V lost 1 base, J lost 1 base, and 8 bases lay in between. Germline CDR1 and CDR2: LGHDT and YNNKEL (reference sequence). The CDR3 DNA follows: TGTGCCAGCAGCCAAGTGGCGGGATCCTACGAGCAGTACTTC. Protein product: CASSQVAGSYEQYF.

This chain connects TRBV2 to TRBJ1-5; no definite D call. The germline gives CDR1 SNHLY, CDR2 FYNNEI. Trimming stripped 7 bases from V and 4 bases from J, with 17 bases between. This CDR3 has 15 amino acids. DNA of the CDR3: TGTGCCAGCACTGTGACCGCAAACACAAATCAGCCCCAGCATTTT. It translates to CASTVTANTNQPQHF.

This clone was picked up a small number of times. The chain is built from TRBV28 and TRBJ2-7; TRBD1 aligns across 8 bases. With V trimmed by 3 bases and J by 0 bases, 10 bases remained unmatched. The length of the CDR3 is 17 residues. Germline loops: CDR1 MDHEN, CDR2 SYDVKM. The CDR3, as DNA: TGTGCCAGCAGTTTTTTGTTGGGACAGGAGACCTCCTACGAGCAGTACTTC. It is translated as CASSFLLGQETSYEQYF. Supplemented by reference TRBV28 and TRBJ2-7, the full variable domain reads DVKVTQSSRYLVKRTGEKVFLECVQDMDHENMFWYRQDPGLGLRLIYFSYDVKMKEKGDIPEGYSVSREKKERFSLILESASTNQTSMYLCASSFLLGQETSYEQYFGPGTRLTVT.

CDR3 sequence (DNA): TGTGCCAGCAGCCCGATAGCGGGAGTCACCGGGGAGCTGTTTTTT. It specifies CASSPIAGVTGELFF. The chain links TRBV3-1 (or the pseudogene TRBV3-2) to TRBJ2-2; TRBD2 matches 9 bases. From germline, CDR1 is LGHDT and CDR2 YNNKEL (reference sequence). This CDR3 region has 15 residues. V trimming: 4 bases; J trimming: 4 bases; junction bases outside the gene matches: 4.

V usage is TRBV7-2 and J usage is TRBJ2-7; D remains ambiguous. The CDR3 has 12 amino acids. Germline V lookup: CDR1 SGHTA, CDR2 FQGNSA. V shed 1 base and J shed 2 bases, with 3 bases lying between them. CDR3 DNA sequence: TGTGCCAGCAGCTTAGGAGCCTACGAGCAGTACTTC. Residues: CASSLGAYEQYF.

The count of this clone is one. The genes are TRBV7-3 and TRBJ1-1; D is undetermined. The germline V gene has CDR1 SGHTA and CDR2 FQGTGA. The CDR3 is 15 residues long. Trimming took 0 bases from V and 1 from J, leaving 9 bases between them. The CDR3 here is CASSLTGLANTEAFF. In DNA, the CDR3 is TGTGCCAGCAGCTTAACAGGGTTGGCGAACACTGAAGCTTTCTTT.

CDR3 sequence reads: CASSQERVSYGYTF. In nucleotides, the CDR3 is TGTGCCAGCAGCCAAGAACGAGTTTCCTATGGCTACACCTTC. The rearrangement uses TRBV3-1 (or the pseudogene TRBV3-2) and TRBJ1-2; D not certain. The CDR3 spans 14 residues. CDR1 LGHDT and CDR2 YNNKEL come from the germline V gene (reference sequence). The ends were cut back, 0 bases at V and 4 bases at J, with 9 bases in the middle.

The chain links TRBV6-5 to TRBJ1-5; no firm D call. Trimming removed 6 bases at V and 2 bases at J, with 14 bases between. Germline V gene lookup returns CDR1 MNHEY and CDR2 SVGAGI. The CDR3 runs to 15 residues. CDR3: CASSQLISGNQPQHF. In DNA, the CDR3 is TGTGCCAGCAGCCAGCTTATAAGCGGCAATCAGCCCCAGCATTTT.

This clone was seen a few times. The rearrangement uses TRBV19 and TRBJ1-5; D call uncertain. CDR3 size: 13 residues. Germline V CDR1 and CDR2: LNHDA, SQIVND (reference sequence). The V end lost 0 bases, the J end lost 4 bases, and 4 bases lay between the germline ends. The DNA of the CDR3 is TGTGCCAGTAGTATAGAGGGGAATCAGCCCCAGCATTTT. Translated, it gives CASSIEGNQPQHF.

The CDR3 spells CASSLIGRPYNEQFF. The CDR3 DNA is TGCGCCAGCAGCTTGATAGGAAGGCCCTACAATGAGCAGTTCTTC. The J gene is TRBJ2-1, the V gene TRBV5-1, with D unresolved. Germline CDR1 is SGHRS and CDR2 is YFSETQ. Trimming left V 1 base short and J 2 bases short, with 10 bases between. This CDR3 comprises 15 residues.

The chain couples TRBV14 to TRBJ1-5; a possible D gene is TRBD1 (6 bases). The CDR3 covers 13 residues. V lost 1 base, J lost 9 bases, and 10 bases lay in between. From germline, CDR1 is SGHDN and CDR2 FVKESK. CDR3 DNA: TGTGCCAGCAGCCAAGGAGGGGGACGGCCCCAGCATTTT. Protein: CASSQGGGRPQHF.

The CDR3 coding sequence is TGCAGCGTAGACCGAACAGGGGATCCCGAGCAGTACTTC. Translated: CSVDRTGDPEQYF. The chain uses TRBV29-1 and TRBJ2-7; 7 bases line up with TRBD1. There are 13 residues in the CDR3. Trimming removed 6 bases from V and 6 bases from J; junction bases left unmatched: 11. Germline CDR1 reads SQVTM; CDR2 reads ANQGSEA.

This clone ranks as medium-sized (0.01 to 0.1%). The CDR3 here is CASRPGTGNSPLHF. CDR3 nucleotide sequence: TGTGCCAGCAGACCCGGGACGGGAAATTCACCCCTCCACTTT. The V gene is TRBV7-9, the J gene TRBJ1-6, with a weak D call TRBD1 (5 bases). V was shortened by 6 bases and J by 7 bases, with 13 bases between the two germline ends. Germline CDR1 and CDR2: SEHNR and FQNEAQ (reference sequence). The CDR3 covers 14 residues.

The chain has TRBV11-2 and TRBJ2-7, with D possibly matching TRBD2 (7 bases). V lost 1 base to trimming and J lost 5 bases, with 12 bases between them. The CDR3 runs 14 residues. Germline CDR1 SGHAT, CDR2 FQNNGV. CDR3 in DNA: TGTGCCAGCAGCTTAGTTGGGGGGGCTGACGAGCAGTACTTC. This sequence encodes CASSLVGGADEQYF. Filled out from reference TRBV11-2 and TRBJ2-7, the complete variable domain reads EAGVAQSPRYKIIEKRQSVAFWCNPISGHATLYWYQQILGQGPKLLIQFQNNGVVDDSQLPKDRFSAERLKGVDSTLKIQPAKLEDSAVYLCASSLVGGADEQYFGPGTRLTVT.

This clone showed up just once. V usage is TRBV27 and J usage is TRBJ2-1; tentatively, D is TRBD1 or TRBD2 (6 bases each). The CDR3 totals 15 residues. The germline V and J ends were trimmed by 5 bases and 12 bases, with 23 bases remaining between them. The V gene's germline CDR1 is MNHEY and CDR2 SMNVEV (reference sequence). The CDR3 region has the DNA TGTGCCAGCAGTCCTGCGGGACAACTTGGTCTCTGGCAGTTCTTC. It encodes CASSPAGQLGLWQFF.

V gene TRBV18 combines with J gene TRBJ1-4, with 10 bases matching TRBD1. Germline-derived CDR1 and CDR2 are KGHSH and LQKENI. This CDR3 has 15 residues. Trimming took 3 bases from V and 7 from J; bases not matched to a gene: 5. The CDR3 sequence: CASSPSGTGVEKLFF. In DNA, the CDR3 is TGTGCCAGCTCACCTTCCGGGACAGGGGTTGAAAAACTGTTTTTT.

The gene calls are TRBV7-9 and TRBJ2-1; 7 bases match TRBD2. J gave up 7 bases and V 4 bases, and 7 bases lay outside the gene matches. Germline V CDR1 and CDR2: SEHNR, FQNEAQ (reference sequence). The CDR3 runs to 14 residues. The CDR3 DNA follows: TGTGCCAGCAGCTCTCGGGCGGGAGCAAATGAGCAGTTCTTC. This encodes CASSSRAGANEQFF.

The chain employs TRBV27 and TRBJ1-5; no clear D gene. Trimming left V 2 bases short and J 6 bases short, with 11 bases between. Germline CDR1 MNHEY, CDR2 SMNVEV (reference sequence). The CDR3 consists of 14 residues. The CDR3 nucleotides read TGTGCCAGCAGTTTAAACTTCGAAGGTCAGCCCCAGCATTTT. As protein: CASSLNFEGQPQHF.

This chain connects TRBV6-2 or TRBV6-3 to TRBJ2-2; no reliable D call. Trimming shortened V by 2 bases and J by 0 bases, and 4 bases separated the two germline ends. Germline CDR1 reads MNHEY; CDR2 reads SVGEGT. The CDR3 length is 14 residues. CDR3 sequence (DNA): TGTGCCAGCAGTTACGGGGCGAACACCGGGGAGCTGTTTTTT. Protein product: CASSYGANTGELFF.

Details on this clone: This same CDR3 is encoded by further DNA sequences in the sample. This chain connects TRBV5-1 to TRBJ2-1, with TRBD2 as a possible D gene (6 bases). The V and J ends lost 1 base and 5 bases respectively, with 13 bases between them. Germline V lookup: CDR1 SGHRS, CDR2 YFSETQ. The CDR3 spans 15 residues. The CDR3 DNA sequence: TGCGCCAGCAGCTTGTGGGGGGAGCGGGACAATGAGCAGTTCTTC. Amino acids: CASSLWGERDNEQFF.

This clone was seen only a few times. V is TRBV29-1 and J is TRBJ2-5; TRBD1 matches 9 bases. Germline V gene lookup returns CDR1 SQVTM and CDR2 ANQGSEA. CDR3 length equals 17 residues. With 6 bases clipped from V and 5 bases from J, the junction kept 19 bases outside the gene matches. The CDR3 DNA reads as TGCAGCGTAGAAAAACAGGGAAAAACAGGGGGCATGGAGACCCAGTACTTC. Translation gives CSVEKQGKTGGMETQYF.

This chain connects TRBV7-3 to TRBJ2-1; D remains unclear. This CDR3 region has 13 residues. CDR1 is SGHTA, CDR2 FQGTGA, per germline. With 6 bases removed from V and 6 bases from J, the gap between germline ends came to 12 bases. CDR3 protein: CASSLPPPNEQFF. The CDR3 nucleotides read TGTGCCAGCAGTTTACCCCCCCCCAATGAGCAGTTCTTC.

V gene TRBV5-1 combines with J gene TRBJ1-2; 10 bases align to TRBD1. With V trimmed by 1 base and J by 6 bases, 12 bases remained unmatched. Germline CDR1 SGHRS, CDR2 YFSETQ. The CDR3 runs to 17 residues. CDR3 sequence: CASSLRGGTGVIDGYTF. In DNA form, the CDR3 reads TGCGCCAGCAGCTTGAGGGGCGGGACAGGGGTAATTGATGGCTACACCTTC.

The CDR3 here is CASSSSMDGPDEQYF. The CDR3 DNA sequence: TGTGCCAGCAGCTCCTCTATGGACGGGCCTGACGAGCAGTACTTC. This chain joins TRBV7-9 and TRBJ2-7; D is undetermined. This CDR3 has 15 amino acids. Per the germline V gene, CDR1 is SEHNR and CDR2 is FQNEAQ (reference sequence). Trimming left V 4 bases short and J 5 bases short, with 18 bases between.

The chain uses TRBV3-1 (or the pseudogene TRBV3-2) and TRBJ2-7; a possible D gene is TRBD2 (5 bases). Per germline, CDR1 LGHDT and CDR2 YNNKEL (reference sequence). V was trimmed by 0 bases and J by 5 bases, leaving 11 bases between them. CDR3 length: 14 residues. CDR3 region: CASSQEGGGNEQYF. For the CDR3, the DNA is TGTGCCAGCAGCCAAGAAGGAGGTGGTAACGAGCAGTACTTC.

The chain couples TRBV25-1 to TRBJ2-2, with D unclear. The CDR3 contains 15 residues. V lost 8 bases, J lost 0 bases, and 13 bases lay in between. CDR1 MGHDK and CDR2 SYGVNS come from the germline V gene. CDR3 region: CASANGQTNTGELFF. CDR3 nucleotides: TGTGCCAGCGCTAATGGGCAGACGAACACCGGGGAGCTGTTTTTT.

The genes are TRBV5-1 and TRBJ1-1; no reliable D call. The CDR3 runs 15 residues. V lost 0 bases to trimming and J lost 0 bases, with 9 bases between them. Germline V gene data show CDR1 as SGHRS and CDR2 as YFSETQ. CDR3 protein: CASSLETGMNTEAFF. In DNA form, the CDR3 reads TGCGCCAGCAGCTTGGAGACGGGTATGAACACTGAAGCTTTCTTT.

CDR3 loop: CASSLSGTGFADTQYF. The CDR3 region has the DNA TGTGCCAGCAGCCTTTCCGGGACAGGGTTTGCAGATACGCAGTATTTT. The chain links TRBV3-1 (or the pseudogene TRBV3-2) to TRBJ2-3; 9 bases match TRBD1. Per the germline V gene, CDR1 is LGHDT and CDR2 is YNNKEL (reference sequence). V shed 4 bases, J shed 4 bases, and the junction held 9 bases outside the gene matches. The CDR3 consists of 16 residues.